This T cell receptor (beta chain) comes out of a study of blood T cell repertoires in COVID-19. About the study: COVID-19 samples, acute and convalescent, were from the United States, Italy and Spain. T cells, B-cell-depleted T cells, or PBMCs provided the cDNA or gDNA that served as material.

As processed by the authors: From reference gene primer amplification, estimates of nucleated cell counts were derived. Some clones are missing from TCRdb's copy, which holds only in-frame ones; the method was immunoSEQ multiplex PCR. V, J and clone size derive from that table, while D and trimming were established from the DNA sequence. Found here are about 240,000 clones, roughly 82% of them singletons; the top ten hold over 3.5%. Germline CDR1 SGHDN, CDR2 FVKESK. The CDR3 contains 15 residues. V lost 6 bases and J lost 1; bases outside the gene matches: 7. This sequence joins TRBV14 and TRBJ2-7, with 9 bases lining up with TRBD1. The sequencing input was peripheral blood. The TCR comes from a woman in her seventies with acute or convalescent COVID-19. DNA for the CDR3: TGTGCCAGCAGGCGTACCGGGACAGGGTCCTACGAGCAGTACTTC. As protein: CASRRTGTGSYEQYF.